The source of this T cell receptor (beta chain) is a study of shared clonotypes between healthy human individuals (dated by TCRdb to 2018 to 2020). Broadly, across the study: The cohort included three men and a couple of women between 18 and 49 years of age. Each donor's leukapheresis produced roughly between about 0.8 and 8.9 billion PBMCs. The study deeply sequenced blood TCR repertoires of roughly five healthy adults to estimate repertoire size and the extent of clonotype sharing between individuals. For each donor, CD4 naive and CD4 memory were each run on three plates, CD8 naive on two plates, and CD8 memory on one plate. Libraries were prepared and TCR repertoires were sequenced by different laboratories using diverse techniques, in order to increase sequencing depth and limit assay-specific biases.

Using the deep immunoSEQ assay, multiplex PCR amplified TCR CDR3 regions from genomic DNA. Extracted genomic DNA from each cell subset was spread evenly across all wells of several immunoSEQ 96-well plates, with each plate serving as a replicate. For sorted subsets, around 0.2 ug of genomic DNA, equivalent to around 29,000 T cell genomes, went into each replicate PCR. Purified libraries were quantified with a Qubit 3.0 fluorometer, sized on a Bioanalyzer 2100, and re-quantified with the KAPA Library Quantification kit. Each immunoSEQ 96-well plate was sequenced on its own single-read 150-cycle Illumina NextSeq 550 flow cell. As for the original processing: Because the immunoSEQ output included only junctional sequences and no quality scores, the filtering could not be the same as the filtering used for full-length reads. Sequences were annotated with PyIR, a Python wrapper for IgBLAST v1.9, using IMGT germline references to assign V/J genes and CDR3. Reads were filtered out if the reads had weak V/J assignments (E-value above 1e-6), no CDR3, stop codons, out-of-frame junctions, or ambiguous translated residues. A V3J clonotype was defined by an identical inferred V gene, J gene, and CDR3 amino acid sequence. Percentage overlap between repertoires was computed as shared unique clonotypes divided by the size of the smaller repertoire. Richness of each repertoire was evaluated using RTK rarefaction, the Chao1 estimator, and Recon v2.1 estimates of unobserved clonotypes. For all TCRbeta clonotypes obtained by the gDNA method from four donors, generation probabilities were computed with OLGA. Entries here come from immuneACCESS through TCRdb and include only in-frame sequences with V and J called. Some clones fail to appear in such tables; in the studies checked, an unresolved V gene covers under half of the shortfall, and the cause of the remainder is unknown. V and J calls and clone size are given by that table; D and trimming were obtained from the DNA. A total of roughly 1,100,000 clones appear in this sample, about 70% of them only once. The ten largest clones represent over 1.3% of the sample.

Healthy HIV-negative adults with no recently reported acute infections or vaccinations were included as donors. Every donor was a Caucasian adult residing in Nashville, Tennessee, USA. CD4+ T cells were enriched by magnetic negative selection; naive cells were then positively selected on CD45RA, and the negative fraction formed the memory subset. After blood collection by leukapheresis, PBMCs were isolated using Ficoll-Histopaque density gradient centrifugation and then cryopreserved in the vapor phase of liquid nitrogen. Analytical flow cytometry was used to check the purity and quantity of each magnetically sorted T cell population. Each sorted fraction had its genomic DNA isolated and then quantified by UV absorbance on a Nanodrop 2000c. V is pruned by 4 bases and J by 9 bases, leaving 6 bases of the junction without a gene match. CDR1 is given as MNHNS and CDR2 as SASEGT, both from the germline V gene. The cysteine opens and the phenylalanine closes a CDR3 of 15 amino acids. Only the CDR3 part of the read is kept: 45 bases, read in frame from the first base.

Notes on this clone: The target of this receptor is not known. No base qualities exist here, and no much larger clone lies one base off it.

Summary of the overall study and its limitations: Even with the large sequencing depth, rarefaction of the sorted-subset datasets indicated that sequencing was incomplete. Sharing across a handful of donors was observed for approximately 5% of naive CD4, 3.5% of naive CD8, 2.3% of memory CD4, and around 0.4% of memory CD8 clonotypes. Clonotypes shared by all four sorted-subset donors showed higher generation probabilities than non-shared clonotypes. Based on pairwise subsampling, the degree of clonotype sharing among donors was expected to be affected by sequencing depth. The small number of donors limited the genetic and exposure-history diversity represented. Sampling was restricted to blood, and TCR repertoires in tissues likely differ from the TCR repertoires found in blood. Naive subsets generally had larger estimated clonotype richness than memory subsets.

The clonotype comes from a man younger than 35 in good health. The sequenced sample was memory CD4+ T cells sorted from blood. In light of the paper, this sample's cell subset or site label describes: CD45RA-negative fraction. The sequence joins TRBV6-1 to TRBJ2-1, with TRBD2 matching 13 junction bases. The CDR3 protein: CASSGGTSGKGEQFF. The base sequence is TGTGCCAGCAGTGGGGGGACTAGCGGGAAGGGTGAGCAGTTCTTC.